This TCR beta chain was documented in a study of tumor-infiltrating lymphocytes in oesophageal squamous cell carcinoma. The CDR3 extends over 14 amino acids. CDR1 SGHTA and CDR2 FQGNSA come from the germline V gene. V was pared by 7 bases and J by 4 bases, with 7 bases of the junction left unmatched. This clonotype occurred a few times. Each CDR3 protein gets one entry after TCRdb re-called the PCR reads with MiXCR. The sample carries under 20,000 distinct CDR3 sequences, under 50% recorded once. This clonotype originated in a male donor with esophageal squamous cell carcinoma. The source material was blood. The chain links TRBV7-2 to TRBJ2-5; 9 bases align to TRBD2. CDR3 nucleotides: TGTGCCAGCATGCTTAATAGCGGGAGAGAGACCCAGTACTTC. Translated, it gives CASMLNSGRETQYF.